Below, one TCR beta chain is given with its context. The specificity of this receptor is unknown. Base qualities were left out, and no much larger clone turns up one base away. The sample belongs to a study of blood T cells in healthy people across ages (dated by TCRdb to between 2014 and 2016). At the level of the whole study: Template switching captured roughly one uniquely barcoded TCR beta cDNA molecule per two T cells in model experiments. The study measured age-related changes in TCR beta repertoire diversity using deep sequencing normalized with unique cDNA molecular identifiers. For two donors (one aged 18 to 30 and one aged 80 or older), the study analyzed two additional independent replicas of 1 million unique cDNA reads from the same blood draw. The donors were divided into four age groups: young (average approximately 17 years), middle-aged (about 40), aged (under 70) and long-lived (around 87). The investigation overall reported the following: Observed TCR beta diversity per million T cells fell roughly linearly with age, and a significant reduction was already apparent by age roughly 40. Observed TCR beta diversity correlated strongly with the percentage of naive T cells measured by flow cytometry. Because the CMV infection status of the donors was unknown, age-related changes in expanded clonotypes may potentially have been confounded. Total diversity estimates from one million sequenced T cells were considered lower bounds and underestimates. Compared with the aged group, more naive CD4+ T cells, fewer expanded clones and increased TCR diversity were shown by the long-lived group, suggesting age selection. Conclusive comparison of naive and antigen-experienced compartments was prevented by the profiling of bulk unsorted PBMCs.

Donors were 39 systemically healthy Caucasian individuals from Russia aged roughly 6 to 95 years. Ten milliliters of peripheral blood were collected from each donor into EDTA-treated Vacutainer tubes. Ficoll-Paque density-gradient centrifugation was used to isolate PBMCs, with at least 6.5 million per sample. Total RNA, at least 6 micrograms per sample, was extracted from PBMCs with Trizol reagent. For every donor, an aliquot of PBMCs went through flow cytometry to measure the percentages of naive CD45RAhigh/CD27high T cells. The library came from 5' RACE. Sequencing relied on an Illumina HiSeq 2500. A second PCR of roughly 7 to 12 cycles was run with a J-beta primer mix and a sample-barcoded 5' primer. A unique molecular identifier was introduced onto each TCR beta cDNA molecule by a template-switch 5' adaptor carrying 12 random nucleotides. At least 2.5 million CDR3-containing paired-end reads were obtained from each sample. First-strand cDNA synthesis was performed from all RNA using the Mint cDNA synthesis kit, with priming by a TRBC-specific oligonucleotide. After uracil-DNA glycosylase treatment, a first 18-cycle PCR used universal primers M1SS and BC2_uni_R on all cDNA. Under the source paper's analysis protocol: For normalization, 1 million high-quality reads were randomly selected from each sample, with every read carrying a distinct molecular identifier. Instead of being binned into consensus sequences, reads that shared molecular identifiers were thrown out. CDR3 identification, clonotype clustering and error correction used MiTCR with a Q25 quality threshold and the strictest error-elimination algorithm. A nonparametric unseen species model with Euler transformation was used to estimate a lower bound on total TCR beta diversity. TCRdb trimmed public reads at Q25 via fastp, called clones via MiXCR and kept in-frame beta chains. Each CDR3 protein appears once, grouped with its most common genes and DNA. TCRdb, rather than the study authors, made the V and J calls. In all, the sample holds some 760,000 distinct CDR3 sequences, and 20% to 30% of those were seen once. Roughly 3.8% of the sample belongs to the ten largest clones.

The data also belong to a second study, concerning T cells of mothers and their children. As noted in the second study: Donors were nine systemically healthy Caucasian individuals: three mothers and their six children. cDNA synthesis consumed the entire amount of extracted RNA, loaded at about 1.6 ug RNA in each 15 ul reaction. Sample barcodes and 2-4 random nucleotides were added via the M1S primer in the second PCR. More than 8 million TCR beta CDR3 reads were obtained from each mother, and some 3.3 million reads were obtained from each child. Thymic selection shapes the output of TCR recombination in a similar way in related and unrelated pairs, and inherited differences have a minor effect. Normalized repertoire overlap was always slightly but never significantly higher in related than unrelated mother-child pairs. Persistent microchimeric T cell clones were not detected, at a sensitivity of 95 to 100 clones per million clonotypes. To look for features that set related mother-child pairs apart from unrelated individuals, the researchers ran deep NGS to compare the TCR beta repertoires of mothers and children. On average, the children were about 10 +/- 4 years old, while the mothers were about 38 +/- 4 years old. After adapter ligation was performed with NEBNext reagents, the libraries were sequenced on an Illumina HiSeq 2000 with 100+100 nt paired-end reads. To prevent cross-contamination, the mother and child libraries were prepared one month apart and sequenced in separate runs. Each donor had between roughly 450,000 and 2,300,000 distinct TCR beta clonotypes identified. Naive TCR beta clonotypes were estimated from low-frequency clonotypes matched to each donor's FACS-determined naive share, without sorting.

The sequencing input was blood. This TCR came from a boy aged 5-17 years in good health.

The CDR3 sequence is CASAQGRGNTEAFF. The sequenced DNA is TGTGCCAGCGCCCAGGGGAGGGGGAACACTGAAGCTTTCTTT. This chain joins TRBV7-3 to TRBJ1-1; a tentative D call is TRBD1 (6 bases match). The CDR3, from cysteine to phenylalanine, totals 14 residues. The kept DNA is CDR3 alone, 42 bases in frame from the first base. The CDR1 and CDR2 encoded by the germline V gene are SGHTA and FQGTGA. V sheds 8 bases and J sheds 1 base, leaving 14 bases between their ends.